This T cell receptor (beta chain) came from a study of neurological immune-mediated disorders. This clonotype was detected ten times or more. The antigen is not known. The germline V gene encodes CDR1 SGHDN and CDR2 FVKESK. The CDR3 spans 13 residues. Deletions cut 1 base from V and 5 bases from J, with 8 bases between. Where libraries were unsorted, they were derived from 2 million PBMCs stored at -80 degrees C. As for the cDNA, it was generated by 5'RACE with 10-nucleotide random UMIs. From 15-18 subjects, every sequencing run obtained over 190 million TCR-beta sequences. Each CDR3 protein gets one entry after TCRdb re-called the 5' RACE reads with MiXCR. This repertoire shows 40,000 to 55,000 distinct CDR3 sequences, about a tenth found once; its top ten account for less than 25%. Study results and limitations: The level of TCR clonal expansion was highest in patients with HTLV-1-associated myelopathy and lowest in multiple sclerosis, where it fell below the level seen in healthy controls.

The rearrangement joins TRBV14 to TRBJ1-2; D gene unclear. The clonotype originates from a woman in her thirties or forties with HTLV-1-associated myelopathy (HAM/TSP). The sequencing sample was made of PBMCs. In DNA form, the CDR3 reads TGTGCCAGCAGCCAAGGGATTTCGTATGGCTACACCTTC. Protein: CASSQGISYGYTF.